This entry concerns a single T cell receptor (beta chain). This entry comes from a study of blood T cell repertoires in COVID-19. Study context: PBMCs, B-cell-depleted T cells, or T cells were the source of the cDNA or gDNA that made up the material.

Only in-frame clones appear in the TCRdb table, and some are missing; sequencing was by immunoSEQ multiplex PCR. This sample has about 200,000 clones, with 75% to 85% found just once. Germline V CDR1 and CDR2: MNHEY, SMNVEV (reference sequence). There are 12 residues in the CDR3. The V end was cut by 4 bases, the J end by 5 bases, with 7 bases between. This sequence joins TRBV27 and TRBJ2-3; D remains ambiguous. The receptor comes from a woman in her 40s with COVID-19, enrolled during active disease. The sequencing input was peripheral blood. Here the CDR3 reads CASSWLGDTQYF. CDR3 in DNA: TGTGCCAGCAGTTGGCTAGGAGATACGCAGTATTTT.